These T cell receptor beta chains were read from a single sample in a study of blood T cells in healthy people across ages. TCRdb independently ran MiXCR on the 5' RACE reads; one entry per CDR3 protein. The data show some 1.6 million distinct CDR3 sequences, roughly 30% seen once. The specimen sequenced was blood. These receptor sequences come from a woman in her twenties or thirties in good health. Both conserved end residues are part of each CDR3. D genes are given only for firm matches. A row's size may be missing; if present it is once, few, many or a size class.

d_call,j_call,v_call,clone_size,cdr3_nt,cdr3_aa
-,TRBJ2-5,TRBV5-5,many,TGTGCCAGCAGCTTGGTTTTGGAGACCCAGTACTTC,CASSLVLETQYF
TRBD2,TRBJ2-3,TRBV5-5,-,TGTGCCAGCAGACAAACCCTCGGACTAGCGGGAGGGGCAGATACGCAGTATTTT,CASRQTLGLAGGADTQYF
-,TRBJ2-2,TRBV27,-,TGTGCCAGCAGACACTCGACGTGGGAGTTTGTCGACACCGGGGAGCTGTTTTTT,CASRHSTWEFVDTGELFF
TRBD2,TRBJ2-7,TRBV28,-,TGTGCCAGCAGCTGGGGGCTAGCGGGGGCCGAGCAGTACTTC,CASSWGLAGAEQYF
-,TRBJ2-5,TRBV9,-,TGTGCCAGCAGCACCCGGACGGACCAAGAGACCCAGTACTTC,CASSTRTDQETQYF
-,TRBJ2-3,TRBV4-2,-,TGTGCCAGCAGCCCCGCGGATGCTGAGTCCACAGATACGCAGTATTTT,CASSPADAESTDTQYF
TRBD2,TRBJ2-3,TRBV6-5,few,TGTGCCAGCAGACTTAGCGGGAGGGCTAGCACAGATACGCAGTATTTT,CASRLSGRASTDTQYF
TRBD2,TRBJ2-7,TRBV18,-,TGTGCCAGCTCACCCGGACGGACTAGGACCTACGAGCAGTACTTC,CASSPGRTRTYEQYF
TRBD1,TRBJ1-4,TRBV5-5,-,TGTGCCAGCAGCTTGGGGGACAGGGTTTATGAAAAACTGTTTTTT,CASSLGDRVYEKLFF
TRBD1,TRBJ2-1,TRBV9,-,TGTGCCAGCAGCGGGACAGGGGGCAGAGAGCAGTTCTTC,CASSGTGGREQFF
-,TRBJ2-7,TRBV5-1,few,TGCGCCTGTTCTCCGAGGGGTTGCAACGAGCAGTACTTC,CACSPRGCNEQYF
-,TRBJ2-5,TRBV6-5,many,TGTGCCAGCAGTTACCTCCAAGGGCGCGAGACCCAGTACTTC,CASSYLQGRETQYF
-,TRBJ1-2,TRBV5-5,-,TGTGCCAGCAGCCTGGGGGACGGTCTCGACTATGGCTACACCTTC,CASSLGDGLDYGYTF
-,TRBJ2-1,TRBV6-6,few,TGTGCCAGCGCCCCCAGGGACACCTACAATGAGCAGTTCTTC,CASAPRDTYNEQFF
TRBD2,TRBJ2-1,TRBV6-1,-,TGTGCCAGCAAGCCCCTAGCGGGAGGGGGAGGGCAGTTCTTC,CASKPLAGGGGQFF
TRBD1,TRBJ1-6,TRBV4-1,-,TGCGCCAGCAGCCCTCAGGGGGCAAATAATTCACCCCTCCACTTT,CASSPQGANNSPLHF
-,TRBJ1-6,TRBV11-1,-,TGTGCCAGCAGCGTAAACCCCAGGGATTCACCCCTCCACTTT,CASSVNPRDSPLHF
-,TRBJ1-2,TRBV28,-,TGTGCCAGCAGTTACCCGGGAGCTCTCCCCGGCTATGGCCACACCTTC,CASSYPGALPGYGHTF
-,TRBJ2-5,TRBV20-1,few,TGCAGTGCTATACCAAGTCACCAACCCGGCGACATTCGGTACTTC,CSAIPSHQPGDIRYF
-,TRBJ1-5,TRBV27,few,TGTGCCAGCAGTCCCCGAGGGGTAGGGGGCAATCAGCCCCAGCATTTT,CASSPRGVGGNQPQHF
-,TRBJ2-1,TRBV7-6,-,TGTGCCAGCAGCTTAGCGTTTGCGGACAATAAGCAGTTCTTC,CASSLAFADNKQFF
-,TRBJ1-1,TRBV7-6,-,TGTGCCAGCAGCCGTCTACTCCTCGGTAAAGCTTTCTTT,CASSRLLLGKAFF
-,TRBJ1-1,TRBV27,-,TGTGCCAGCAGCCCCGGCGGGGCTCGTACTGAAGCTTTCTTT,CASSPGGARTEAFF
TRBD2,TRBJ2-7,TRBV7-2,many,TGTGCCAGCAGCAAAGACGGGATGACTAGCGGGGCCGAAAGAAGAAACGAGCAGTACTTC,CASSKDGMTSGAERRNEQYF
TRBD2,TRBJ2-5,TRBV20-1,few,TGCAGTCGTAGGCTAGCGGGGCCGGAGACCCAGTACTTC,CSRRLAGPETQYF
TRBD1,TRBJ2-1,TRBV7-6,few,TGTGCCAGCAGTCAACTGACAGGGTTCAATGAGCAGTTCTTC,CASSQLTGFNEQFF
-,TRBJ2-1,TRBV7-8,-,TGTGCCAGCAGCTTAGCTTGGTCAGCCTACAATGAGCAGTTCTTC,CASSLAWSAYNEQFF
TRBD2,TRBJ2-7,TRBV3-1,few,TGTGCCAGCAGCCAAGATGGGGGACTAGCCTACGAGCAGTACTTC,CASSQDGGLAYEQYF
TRBD1,TRBJ2-5,TRBV30,-,TGTGCCTGGACGACAGGGAGAGAGACCCAGTACTTC,CAWTTGRETQYF
TRBD2,TRBJ2-3,TRBV10-3,many,TGTGCCATCAGTGGGTCTAGCGGGAGAGGTGATACGCAGTATTTT,CAISGSSGRGDTQYF
-,TRBJ2-1,TRBV4-1,-,TGCGCCAGCAGCCAAGATTTTGTAGTCCCGCCCACCCATGAGCAGTTCTTC,CASSQDFVVPPTHEQFF
-,TRBJ2-7,TRBV4-2,few,TGTGCCAGCAGCCAAGATGCTCCAACTCTATCCTACGAGCAGTACTTC,CASSQDAPTLSYEQYF
-,TRBJ2-1,TRBV20-1,few,TGCAGTGCTGGGGTGGGAGTCCATGAGCAGTTCTTC,CSAGVGVHEQFF
TRBD1,TRBJ2-3,TRBV6-6,-,TGTGCCAGCGTGATGGGACAGCCCGGGGATACGCAGTATTTT,CASVMGQPGDTQYF
-,TRBJ1-2,TRBV29-1,-,TGCAACGTTCGCAGGGGAGACTATGGCTACACCTTC,CNVRRGDYGYTF
TRBD2,TRBJ2-7,TRBV20-1,many,TGCAGTGCCCGGACTAGCGGAACTTCCTACGAGCAGTACTTC,CSARTSGTSYEQYF
TRBD1,TRBJ1-2,TRBV7-2,many,TGTGCCAGCAGCCAGGGACAGGGGGCAATCTATGGCTACACCTTC,CASSQGQGAIYGYTF
TRBD2,TRBJ2-7,TRBV27,few,TGTGCCAGCAGTTCCGGGGGGAGAAACTACGAGCAGTACTTC,CASSSGGRNYEQYF
-,TRBJ2-2,TRBV30,-,TGTGCCTGGAATTGGGGGGCAGGCGGGGAGCTGTTTTTT,CAWNWGAGGELFF
-,TRBJ1-4,TRBV7-2,few,TGTGCCAGCAGCGCAGGCCTCCGGGGAACCCATGAAAAACTGTTTTTT,CASSAGLRGTHEKLFF
-,TRBJ2-5,TRBV15,-,TGTGCCACCAGCAGAGGGCTAGCGTCAGTCCAAGAGACCCAGTACTTC,CATSRGLASVQETQYF
TRBD1,TRBJ2-7,TRBV6-5,-,TGTGCCGTCAGGGGGCCTACCTACGAGCAGTACTTC,CAVRGPTYEQYF
TRBD2,TRBJ2-1,TRBV7-2,-,TGTGCCAGCAGCGCCCGGGCGCTAGCGGCATACAATGAGCAGTTCTTC,CASSARALAAYNEQFF
TRBD1,TRBJ2-5,TRBV6-1,-,TGTACCAGCGACAGGGGATGGGAGACTCAGTACTTC,CTSDRGWETQYF
TRBD2,TRBJ2-3,TRBV12-3/TRBV12-4,few,TGTGCCAGCAGTTTTGGGTACGAGGGACTAGCGGGCCCGTCGGGCACAGATACGCAGTATTTT,CASSFGYEGLAGPSGTDTQYF
-,TRBJ1-2,TRBV30,-,TGTGCCTGGACAGGAGACGCTAACTATGGCTACACCTTC,CAWTGDANYGYTF
-,TRBJ1-2,TRBV6-5,few,TGTGCCAGCAGCCGCGGTAGAGCTAACTATGGCTACACCTTC,CASSRGRANYGYTF
TRBD2,TRBJ2-1,TRBV7-3,few,TGTGCCAGCAGGGTACTAGCGGGAGCGAATGAGCAGTTCTTC,CASRVLAGANEQFF
-,TRBJ1-5,TRBV6-1,-,TGTGCCAGCAGACTTATGGGGGGGCGAGGGGGGAGCAATCAGCCCCAGCATTTT,CASRLMGGRGGSNQPQHF
TRBD1,TRBJ2-1,TRBV4-2,few,TGTGCCTCCAGCGGGGGACAGGGGTCAGCCAATGAGCAGTTCTTC,CASSGGQGSANEQFF
TRBD2,TRBJ2-3,TRBV6-6,once,TGTACCAGCAGTGATCCGGCGGGGGGTACAGATACGCAGTATTTT,CTSSDPAGGTDTQYF
TRBD1,TRBJ1-2,TRBV5-1,few,TGCGCCAGCAGCTTGGGGGCTGGGACAGGGGCTGAAATTGGCTACACCTTC,CASSLGAGTGAEIGYTF
-,TRBJ2-7,TRBV5-1,many,TGCGCCAGCAGCCCTATAGGACAGATAGCTAAAAGCTACGAGCAGTACTTC,CASSPIGQIAKSYEQYF
-,TRBJ2-7,TRBV7-3,few,TGTGCCAGCAGCTTAACCGAAGGAACCTACGAGCAGTACTTC,CASSLTEGTYEQYF
TRBD1,TRBJ1-5,TRBV20-1,-,TGCAGTGCTACGGACAGGGGAGTCGGCAATCAGCCCCAGCATTTT,CSATDRGVGNQPQHF
-,TRBJ1-1,TRBV3-1,-,TGTGCCAGCAGCCAGGATGATTACACTGAAGCTTTCTTT,CASSQDDYTEAFF
-,TRBJ1-2,TRBV5-1,few,TGCGCCAGCAGCTTGGGACAGGACGGCTATGGCTACACCTTC,CASSLGQDGYGYTF
-,TRBJ2-3,TRBV5-1,many,TGTGCCAGCTCCCTAGGGTCGGCAGATACGCAGTATTTT,CASSLGSADTQYF
-,TRBJ2-7,TRBV7-9,many,TGTGCCAGCAGCTTAGGGACAGCCACCTACGAGCAGTACTTC,CASSLGTATYEQYF